This entry lists 7 T cell receptor beta chains sequenced from one sample in a study of cytomegalovirus exposure and HLA in healthy donors. TCRdb's copy holds only in-frame clones and misses some; the assay was immunoSEQ multiplex PCR. The data contain about 69,000 clones, approximately 94% of them singletons. Sequencing was performed on PBMCs. The source of these receptors is a woman aged 18 to 35 in good health and CMV-seronegative.

The chain is built from TRBV6-6 and TRBJ2-2; D is uncertain. The CDR3 is 14 residues long. V was pared by 2 bases and J by 3 bases, with 7 bases between. CDR1 and CDR2 (germline): MNHNY, SVGAGI (reference sequence). The CDR3 DNA sequence: TGTGCCAGCAGTTACGTACGCGACACCGGGGAGCTGTTTTTT. Amino acids: CASSYVRDTGELFF.

This clone has a handful of counts. V gene TRBV4-1 combines with J gene TRBJ1-3; no clear D gene. The CDR3 runs 15 residues. The V end lost 6 bases, the J end lost 1 base, and 13 bases lay between the germline ends. Germline-derived CDR1 and CDR2 are MGHRA and YSYEKL. The CDR3 sequence: CASSHSQDSGNTIYF. In nucleotides, the CDR3 is TGCGCCAGCAGTCACAGTCAAGATTCTGGAAACACCATATATTTT.

The chain carries TRBV7-3 and TRBJ2-1; 11 bases map to TRBD2. V lost 5 bases and J lost 5; bases outside the gene matches: 14. The CDR3 is 18 amino acids. Germline-derived CDR1 and CDR2 are SGHTA and FQGTGA. This chain's CDR3 is CASSLATTLAGGHNEQFF. The CDR3 DNA sequence: TGTGCCAGCAGCCTCGCCACTACGCTAGCGGGAGGTCACAATGAGCAGTTCTTC.

The chain recombines TRBV6-1 with TRBJ1-3, with D perhaps TRBD1 (5 bases). Trimming took 8 bases from V and 0 from J, leaving 8 bases between them. The CDR3 is made up of 13 amino acids. Germline values: CDR1 MNHNS, CDR2 SASEGT. The CDR3 here is CASEGLSGNTIYF. As DNA, the CDR3 is TGTGCCAGCGAGGGACTCTCTGGAAACACCATATATTTT.

The rearrangement joins TRBV25-1 to TRBJ1-5; possible D gene TRBD1, 5 bases. Trimming shortened V by 3 bases and J by 4 bases, and 13 bases separated the two germline ends. The germline V gene has CDR1 MGHDK and CDR2 SYGVNS. This CDR3 has 15 residues. This CDR3 reads CASSETVPINQPQHF. In nucleotides, the CDR3 is TGTGCCAGCAGTGAGACAGTGCCTATAAATCAGCCCCAGCATTTT.

This clone was counted a single time. The chain combines TRBV25-1 with TRBJ1-2; D is ambiguous. The CDR3 contains 12 residues. Trimming left V 3 bases short and J 2 bases short, with 4 bases between. Germline assignment: CDR1 MGHDK and CDR2 SYGVNS. As DNA, the CDR3 is TGTGCCAGCAGTGACCGGAACTATGGCTACACCTTC. It encodes CASSDRNYGYTF.

The table lists this clone with a few counts. The chain is built from TRBV10-3 and TRBJ2-7, with TRBD2 as a possible D gene (6 bases). Trimming pared 4 bases from V and 0 bases from J, leaving 13 bases between. CDR3 length: 15 amino acids. Germline V gives CDR1 ENHRY, CDR2 SYGVKD. The CDR3 spells CAISVGGTRSYEQYF. The CDR3 bases are TGTGCCATCAGTGTAGGCGGGACGCGCTCCTACGAGCAGTACTTC.